A single sample gave rise to the 4 T cell receptor beta chains below, sequenced in a study of memory CD4+ T cells and cytomegalovirus serostatus. Single viable CD3+CD4+CD8-CD45RO+ cells were sorted as the memory CD4+ T cells. Sequencing was performed with immunoSEQ multiplex PCR; in TCRdb, only in-frame clones are kept and a portion is missing. The sample holds tens of thousands of clones, over 70% seen once. The sequencing sample was made of memory CD4+ T cells from blood. These receptors all stem from an adult in good health and CMV-seropositive.

This chain joins TRBV11-2 and TRBJ2-1; no definite D call. Trimming shortened V by 4 bases and J by 0 bases, and 4 bases separated the two germline ends. The CDR3 runs to 13 residues. The germline CDR1 and CDR2 sequences are SGHAT and FQNNGV. The DNA for the CDR3 is TGTGCCAGCAGCTCGGGCTCCTACAATGAGCAGTTCTTC. This codes for CASSSGSYNEQFF. Drawing the rest from reference TRBV11-2 and TRBJ2-1, the complete variable domain is EAGVAQSPRYKIIEKRQSVAFWCNPISGHATLYWYQQILGQGPKLLIQFQNNGVVDDSQLPKDRFSAERLKGVDSTLKIQPAKLEDSAVYLCASSSGSYNEQFFGPGTRLTVL.

The CDR3 DNA reads TGTGCCAGCAGCTCCCAAGGGACGCAGTATTTT. Translating gives CASSSQGTQYF. The rearrangement uses TRBV5-4 and TRBJ2-3; D remains ambiguous. The germline V gene has CDR1 SGHNT and CDR2 YYREEE (reference sequence). Trimming shortened V by 3 bases and J by 9 bases, and 8 bases separated the two germline ends. CDR3 length: 11 amino acids.

DNA for the CDR3: TGTGCCAGCAGTTTTTTCCTCCAGGGGGTTAACACTGAAGCTTTCTTT. Translation gives CASSFFLQGVNTEAFF. The chain has TRBV2 and TRBJ1-1, with 7 bases aligning to TRBD1. In germline, CDR1 is SNHLY, CDR2 FYNNEI. CDR3 size: 16 residues. The J segment lost 2 bases and the V segment lost 5 bases, leaving 11 bases of the junction unmatched.

V usage is TRBV21-1 and J usage is TRBJ1-2. TRBV21-1 is termed a pseudogene. The CDR3 loop spans 15 amino acids. The CDR3 sequence: CASSKVLRGFYGYTF. For the CDR3, the DNA is TGTGCCAGCAGCAAAGTACTGAGGGGTTTCTATGGCTACACCTTC.